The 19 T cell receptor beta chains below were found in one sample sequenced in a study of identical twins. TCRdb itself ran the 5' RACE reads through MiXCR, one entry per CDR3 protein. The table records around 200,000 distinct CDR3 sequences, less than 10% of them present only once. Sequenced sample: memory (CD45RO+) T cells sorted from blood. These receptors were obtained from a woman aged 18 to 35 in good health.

The CDR3 bases are TGTGCCAGCAGCTTAGTAGGAATGGCGGGAAGCTCCTACGAGCAGTACTTC. This sequence encodes CASSLVGMAGSSYEQYF. This chain links TRBV7-8 with TRBJ2-7, with D perhaps matching TRBD2 (6 bases). The V and J ends lost 1 base and 0 bases respectively, with 16 bases between them. The germline V gene has CDR1 SGHVS and CDR2 FQNEAQ. This CDR3 region has 17 residues.

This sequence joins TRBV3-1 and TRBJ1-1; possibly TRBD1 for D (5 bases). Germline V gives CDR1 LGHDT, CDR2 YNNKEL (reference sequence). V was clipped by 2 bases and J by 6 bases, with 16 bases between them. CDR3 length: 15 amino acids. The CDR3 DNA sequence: TGTGCCAGCAGCCAACAATCTTTGACAGCTTCTGAAGCTTTCTTT. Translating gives CASSQQSLTASEAFF.

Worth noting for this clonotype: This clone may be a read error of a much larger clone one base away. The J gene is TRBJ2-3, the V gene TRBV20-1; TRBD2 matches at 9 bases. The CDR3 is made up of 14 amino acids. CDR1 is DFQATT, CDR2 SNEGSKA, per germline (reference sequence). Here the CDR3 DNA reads TGCAGTGCTATTAGCGGGGGAAGCACAGATACGCGGTATTTT. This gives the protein CSAISGGSTDTRYF.

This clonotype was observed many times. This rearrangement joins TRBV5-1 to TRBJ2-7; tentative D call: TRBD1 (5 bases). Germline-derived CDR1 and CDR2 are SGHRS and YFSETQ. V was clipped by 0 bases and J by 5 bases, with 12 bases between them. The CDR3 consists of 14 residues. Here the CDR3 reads CASSLARAEDEQYF. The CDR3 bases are TGCGCCAGCAGCTTGGCCAGGGCTGAGGACGAGCAGTACTTC. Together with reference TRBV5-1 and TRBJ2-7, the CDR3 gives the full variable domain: KAGVTQTPRYLIKTRGQQVTLSCSPISGHRSVSWYQQTPGQGLQFLFEYFSETQRNKGNFPGRFSGRQFSNSRSEMNVSTLELGDSALYLCASSLARAEDEQYFGPGTRLTVT.

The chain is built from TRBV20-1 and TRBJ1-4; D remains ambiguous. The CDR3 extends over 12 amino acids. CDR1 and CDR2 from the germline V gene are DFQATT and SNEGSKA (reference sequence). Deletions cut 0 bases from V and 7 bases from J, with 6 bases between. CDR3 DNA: TGCAGTGCTAGAGATCGTAGTGAAAAACTGTTTTTT. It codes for CSARDRSEKLFF.

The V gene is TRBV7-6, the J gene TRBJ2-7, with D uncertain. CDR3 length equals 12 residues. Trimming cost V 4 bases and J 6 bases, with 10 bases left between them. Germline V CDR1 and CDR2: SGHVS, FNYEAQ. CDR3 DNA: TGTGCCAGCAGCTCAAGAACCCCCGAGCAGTACTTC. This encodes CASSSRTPEQYF.

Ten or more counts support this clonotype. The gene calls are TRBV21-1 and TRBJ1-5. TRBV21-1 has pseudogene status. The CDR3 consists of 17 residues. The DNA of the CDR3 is TGTGCCAGCAGCAAGTCCGTTCGACATCGGAGGGATCAGCCCCAGCATTTT. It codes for CASSKSVRHRRDQPQHF.

The CDR3 DNA is TGCGCCAGCAGCCAAGGGGGACTAGCGGGTCCAGATACGCAGTATTTT. This sequence encodes CASSQGGLAGPDTQYF. The chain recombines TRBV4-3 with TRBJ2-3; 12 nucleotides line up with TRBD2. This CDR3 has 16 amino acids. Germline loops: CDR1 LGHNA, CDR2 YSLEER. V gave up 1 base and J gave up 4 bases; unmatched junction bases: 3.

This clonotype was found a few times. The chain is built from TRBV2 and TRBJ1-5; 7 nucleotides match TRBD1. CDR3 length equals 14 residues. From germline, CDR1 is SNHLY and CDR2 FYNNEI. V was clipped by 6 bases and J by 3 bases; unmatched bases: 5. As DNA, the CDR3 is TGTGCCAGCAGCGGGACAGCTCTCAATCAGCCCCAGCATTTT. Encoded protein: CASSGTALNQPQHF.

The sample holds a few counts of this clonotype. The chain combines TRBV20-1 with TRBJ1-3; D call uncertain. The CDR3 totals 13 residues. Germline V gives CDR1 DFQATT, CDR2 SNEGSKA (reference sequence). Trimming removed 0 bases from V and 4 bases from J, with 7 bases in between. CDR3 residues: CSARDIKGNTIYF. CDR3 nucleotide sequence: TGCAGTGCTAGAGATATCAAGGGAAACACCATATATTTT.

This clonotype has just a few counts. The CDR3 DNA is TGTGCCAGCACTAGGACAGGGTATCAGCCCCAGCATTTT. This codes for CASTRTGYQPQHF. This chain connects TRBV6-1 to TRBJ1-5, with 8 positions matching TRBD1. This CDR3 has 13 residues. J gave up 5 bases and V 7 bases, and 4 bases lay outside the gene matches. In germline, CDR1 is MNHNS, CDR2 SASEGT.

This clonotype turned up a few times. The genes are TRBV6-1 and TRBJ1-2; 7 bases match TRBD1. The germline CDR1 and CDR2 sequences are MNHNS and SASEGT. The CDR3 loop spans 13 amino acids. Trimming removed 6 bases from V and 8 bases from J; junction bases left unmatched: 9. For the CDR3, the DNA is TGTGCCAGCAGAGATACAGGGGCTCACGGCTACACCTTC. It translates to CASRDTGAHGYTF.

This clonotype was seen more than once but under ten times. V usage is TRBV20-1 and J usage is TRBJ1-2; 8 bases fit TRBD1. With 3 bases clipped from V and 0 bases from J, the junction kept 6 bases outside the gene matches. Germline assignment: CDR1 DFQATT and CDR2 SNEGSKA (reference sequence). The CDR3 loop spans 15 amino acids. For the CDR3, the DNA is TGCAGTGCTAGCACAGGGGGAATCCCTAACTATGGCTACACCTTC. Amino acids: CSASTGGIPNYGYTF.

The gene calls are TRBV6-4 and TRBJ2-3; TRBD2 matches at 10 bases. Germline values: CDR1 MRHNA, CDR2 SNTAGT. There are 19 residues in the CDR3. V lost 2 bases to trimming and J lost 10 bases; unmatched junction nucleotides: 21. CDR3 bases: TGTGCCAGCAGTGACCGCCAAGTAGGACTAGCGGACCCTATACGGCCGCAGTATTTT. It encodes CASSDRQVGLADPIRPQYF.

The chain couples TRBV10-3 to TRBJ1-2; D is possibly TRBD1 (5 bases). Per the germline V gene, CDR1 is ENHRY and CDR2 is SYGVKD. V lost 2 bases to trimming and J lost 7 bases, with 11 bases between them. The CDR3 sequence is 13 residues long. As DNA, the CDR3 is TGTGCCATCAGTGAGGACAGAAGTAGTGGCTACACCTTC. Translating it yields CAISEDRSSGYTF.

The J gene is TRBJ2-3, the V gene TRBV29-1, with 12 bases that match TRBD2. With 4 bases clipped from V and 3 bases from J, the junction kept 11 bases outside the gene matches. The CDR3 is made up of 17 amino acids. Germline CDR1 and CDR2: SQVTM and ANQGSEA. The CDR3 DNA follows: TGCAGCGTTGTCCGCCTAGCGGGGGGGCGGGAGACAGATACGCAGTATTTT. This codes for CSVVRLAGGRETDTQYF.

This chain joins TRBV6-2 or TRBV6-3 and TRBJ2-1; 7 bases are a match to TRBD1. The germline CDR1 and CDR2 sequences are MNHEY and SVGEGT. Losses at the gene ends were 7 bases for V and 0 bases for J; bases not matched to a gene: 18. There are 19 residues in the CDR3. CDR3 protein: CASTKAPGTALSSYNEQFF. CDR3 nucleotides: TGTGCCAGCACCAAAGCCCCCGGGACAGCCCTAAGCTCCTACAATGAGCAGTTCTTC.

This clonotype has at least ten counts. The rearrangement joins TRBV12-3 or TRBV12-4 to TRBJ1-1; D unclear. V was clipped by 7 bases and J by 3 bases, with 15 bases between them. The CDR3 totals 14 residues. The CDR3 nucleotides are TGTGCCAGCACCCCCGGGATGAGGTACACTGAAGCTTTCTTT. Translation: CASTPGMRYTEAFF.

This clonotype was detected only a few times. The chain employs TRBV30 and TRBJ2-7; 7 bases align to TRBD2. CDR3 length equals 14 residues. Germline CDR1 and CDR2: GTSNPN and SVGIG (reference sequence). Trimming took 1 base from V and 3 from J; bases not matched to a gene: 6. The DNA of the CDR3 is TGTGCCTGGAGTGGGGGCGGGAGTAGCTACGAGCAGTACTTC. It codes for CAWSGGGSSYEQYF.